A selection of T cell receptor beta chains follows, all from one sample in a study of neurological immune-mediated disorders. TCRdb re-analysed the 5' RACE reads in MiXCR, keeping a single row per CDR3 protein. The profile shows about 58,000 distinct CDR3 sequences, 3% to 4% of them singletons. The sample taken for sequencing was PBMCs. Receptors originate from an older woman with multiple sclerosis. CDR3s include the opening cysteine and the closing phenylalanine or tryptophan. Each record gives: V gene, CDR3 length, clone size, J gene, D gene, CDR3 DNA, CDR3 protein. D genes are given only for firm matches. Part of the rows lack a size; the others show once, few, many or a class for expanded clones.

v_call: TRBV5-5; cdr3_length: 19; clone_size: many; j_call: TRBJ1-1; d_call: TRBD1; cdr3_nt: TGTGCCAGCAGTCATAAACAGGGGGTTCTTTCGTCGGCGGGGACTGAAGCTTTCTTT; cdr3_aa: CASSHKQGVLSSAGTEAFF
v_call: TRBV4-1; cdr3_length: 14; clone_size: many; j_call: TRBJ1-1; d_call: -; cdr3_nt: TGCGCCAGCAGCCCACGAGGAGGGATCACTGAAGCTTTCTTT; cdr3_aa: CASSPRGGITEAFF
v_call: TRBV25-1; cdr3_length: 15; clone_size: many; j_call: TRBJ2-1; d_call: -; cdr3_nt: TGTGCCAGCCCCCGTTTGTGGATCTCCTACAATGAGCAGTTCTTC; cdr3_aa: CASPRLWISYNEQFF
v_call: TRBV7-8; cdr3_length: 14; clone_size: many; j_call: TRBJ2-5; d_call: -; cdr3_nt: TGTGCCAGCAGCCTAAGGGGACCGGGGGAGACCCAGTACTTC; cdr3_aa: CASSLRGPGETQYF
v_call: TRBV5-1; cdr3_length: 16; clone_size: many; j_call: TRBJ2-1; d_call: TRBD2; cdr3_nt: TGCGCCAGCAGCTACAGACTAGCGGGGGCCTACAATGAGCAGTTCTTC; cdr3_aa: CASSYRLAGAYNEQFF
v_call: TRBV4-1; cdr3_length: 15; clone_size: many; j_call: TRBJ2-1; d_call: TRBD2; cdr3_nt: TGCGCCAGCAGCCGGACGACTAGCGGAGACAATGAGCAGTTCTTC; cdr3_aa: CASSRTTSGDNEQFF
v_call: TRBV3-1; cdr3_length: 14; clone_size: many; j_call: TRBJ2-7; d_call: -; cdr3_nt: TGTGCCAGCAGCCCCAGCTATAGCTCCTACGAGCAGTACTTC; cdr3_aa: CASSPSYSSYEQYF
v_call: TRBV18; cdr3_length: 17; clone_size: many; j_call: TRBJ2-3; d_call: TRBD1; cdr3_nt: TGTGCCAGCTCACCAGTGGTGGGACAGGGAACTCGAGGGACGCAGTATTTT; cdr3_aa: CASSPVVGQGTRGTQYF
v_call: TRBV20-1; cdr3_length: 14; clone_size: many; j_call: TRBJ1-1; d_call: -; cdr3_nt: TGCAGTGCTTCCAGGGGCCGATTGAACACTGAAGCTTTCTTT; cdr3_aa: CSASRGRLNTEAFF
v_call: TRBV20-1; cdr3_length: 16; clone_size: many; j_call: TRBJ1-6; d_call: TRBD1; cdr3_nt: TGCAGTGCTAGAGTTGCAGGGGGGTTTACTGATTCACCCCTCCACTTT; cdr3_aa: CSARVAGGFTDSPLHF
v_call: TRBV7-3; cdr3_length: 19; clone_size: many; j_call: TRBJ2-4; d_call: TRBD2; cdr3_nt: TGTGCCAGCAGCTTAATTGCTAGCGGGAGAAGGGATGCCAAAAACATTCAGTACTTC; cdr3_aa: CASSLIASGRRDAKNIQYF
v_call: TRBV11-2; cdr3_length: 15; clone_size: many; j_call: TRBJ2-5; d_call: TRBD2; cdr3_nt: TGTGCCAGCAGCTTAAGGACTAGCGGGGTAGAGACCCAGTACTTC; cdr3_aa: CASSLRTSGVETQYF
v_call: TRBV20-1; cdr3_length: 13; clone_size: many; j_call: TRBJ2-7; d_call: -; cdr3_nt: TGCAGTGCTAGAGGACTCAGCTCCTACGAGCAGTACTTC; cdr3_aa: CSARGLSSYEQYF
v_call: TRBV20-1; cdr3_length: 11; clone_size: many; j_call: TRBJ2-7; d_call: -; cdr3_nt: TGCAGTTCACCCAGGGGCCACGAGCAGTACTTC; cdr3_aa: CSSPRGHEQYF
v_call: TRBV3-1; cdr3_length: 15; clone_size: many; j_call: TRBJ2-5; d_call: -; cdr3_nt: TGTGCCAGCAGCCAAAACTTGCTTGTCCAAGAGACCCAGTACTTC; cdr3_aa: CASSQNLLVQETQYF
v_call: TRBV7-9; cdr3_length: 13; clone_size: many; j_call: TRBJ2-7; d_call: -; cdr3_nt: TGTGCCAGCAGCTGGACTAACACCTACGAGCAGTACTTC; cdr3_aa: CASSWTNTYEQYF
v_call: TRBV11-2; cdr3_length: 18; clone_size: many; j_call: TRBJ2-5; d_call: TRBD2; cdr3_nt: TGTGCCAGCAGCTTAGGGGGTGGGCTAGCGGGTCGACAAGAGACCCAGTACTTC; cdr3_aa: CASSLGGGLAGRQETQYF
v_call: TRBV20-1; cdr3_length: 15; clone_size: many; j_call: TRBJ2-7; d_call: -; cdr3_nt: TGCAGTGCTAGAGATTACCGGGGGAGCACCTACGAGCAGTACTTC; cdr3_aa: CSARDYRGSTYEQYF
v_call: TRBV29-1; cdr3_length: 13; clone_size: -; j_call: TRBJ2-1; d_call: -; cdr3_nt: TGCAGCGTACACCCCATCCCCGGGACCGTGCAGTTCTTC; cdr3_aa: CSVHPIPGTVQFF
v_call: TRBV20-1; cdr3_length: 13; clone_size: many; j_call: TRBJ2-1; d_call: TRBD2; cdr3_nt: TGCAGTGCACCGATCCTAACTAGCGTCGAGCAGTTCTTC; cdr3_aa: CSAPILTSVEQFF
v_call: TRBV5-8; cdr3_length: 13; clone_size: many; j_call: TRBJ1-1; d_call: -; cdr3_nt: TGTGCCAGCAGCTTTACGGGGCTTGGTGAAGCTTTCTTT; cdr3_aa: CASSFTGLGEAFF
v_call: TRBV12-3/TRBV12-4; cdr3_length: 13; clone_size: many; j_call: TRBJ1-1; d_call: -; cdr3_nt: TGTGCCAGCAGGTACAGACCGAACACTGAAGCTTTCTTT; cdr3_aa: CASRYRPNTEAFF
v_call: TRBV18; cdr3_length: 14; clone_size: many; j_call: TRBJ1-4; d_call: TRBD1; cdr3_nt: TGTGCCAGCTCAGCGACAGGGAGGGATGAAAAACTGTTTTTT; cdr3_aa: CASSATGRDEKLFF
v_call: TRBV20-1; cdr3_length: 12; clone_size: -; j_call: TRBJ1-1; d_call: TRBD1; cdr3_nt: TGCAGTGCTACCGACAGGGAGTCTCTGGCTTTCTTT; cdr3_aa: CSATDRESLAFF
v_call: TRBV10-3; cdr3_length: 14; clone_size: many; j_call: TRBJ1-5; d_call: -; cdr3_nt: TGTGCCACCGGAGGTTCCTGGAGCAATCAGCCCCAGCATTTT; cdr3_aa: CATGGSWSNQPQHF
v_call: TRBV28; cdr3_length: 15; clone_size: many; j_call: TRBJ2-5; d_call: TRBD2; cdr3_nt: TGTGCCAGCAGCGGACTAGCGGGAGGGTCGGAGACCCAGTACTTC; cdr3_aa: CASSGLAGGSETQYF
v_call: TRBV6-5; cdr3_length: 14; clone_size: many; j_call: TRBJ2-1; d_call: -; cdr3_nt: TGTGCCAGCAGTTACTCGGGGGCAGTCAGTGAGCAGTTCTTC; cdr3_aa: CASSYSGAVSEQFF
v_call: TRBV30; cdr3_length: 17; clone_size: many; j_call: TRBJ2-2; d_call: TRBD2; cdr3_nt: TGTGCCTGGAGTGGGCTAGCGGGAGGCTGGAACACCGGGGAGCTGTTTTTT; cdr3_aa: CAWSGLAGGWNTGELFF
v_call: TRBV7-2; cdr3_length: 15; clone_size: many; j_call: TRBJ2-5; d_call: -; cdr3_nt: TGTGCCAGCATCAGGGGGTCCGGGGGGGAAGAGACCCAGTACTTC; cdr3_aa: CASIRGSGGEETQYF
v_call: TRBV4-3; cdr3_length: 14; clone_size: many; j_call: TRBJ2-1; d_call: -; cdr3_nt: TGCGCCAGCAGCCGGGGAAGCTCCTACAATGAGCAGTTCTTC; cdr3_aa: CASSRGSSYNEQFF
v_call: TRBV28; cdr3_length: 17; clone_size: many; j_call: TRBJ2-5; d_call: TRBD2; cdr3_nt: TGTGCCAGCAGAACCGGGACTAGCGGGATTATGGGAGAGACCCAGTACTTC; cdr3_aa: CASRTGTSGIMGETQYF
v_call: TRBV15; cdr3_length: 15; clone_size: many; j_call: TRBJ2-3; d_call: TRBD2; cdr3_nt: TGTGCCACCAGTCTCATAGCGGGGGGAACAGATACGCAGTATTTT; cdr3_aa: CATSLIAGGTDTQYF
v_call: TRBV18; cdr3_length: 17; clone_size: many; j_call: TRBJ1-2; d_call: TRBD1; cdr3_nt: TGTGCCAGCTCACCAGGACGGACAGGGGGCGGTAACTATGGCTACACCTTC; cdr3_aa: CASSPGRTGGGNYGYTF
v_call: TRBV7-2; cdr3_length: 13; clone_size: many; j_call: TRBJ2-1; d_call: -; cdr3_nt: TGTGCCAGCAGCTTAGCCCCCACGAATGAGCAGTTCTTC; cdr3_aa: CASSLAPTNEQFF
v_call: TRBV6-5; cdr3_length: 11; clone_size: many; j_call: TRBJ1-2; d_call: TRBD1; cdr3_nt: TGTGCCAGTATGGGACAGAATGGCTACACCTTC; cdr3_aa: CASMGQNGYTF
v_call: TRBV28; cdr3_length: 15; clone_size: many; j_call: TRBJ2-1; d_call: -; cdr3_nt: TGTGCCAGCAGTTTATTCCGGGGTGGACACAATGAGCAGTTCTTC; cdr3_aa: CASSLFRGGHNEQFF
v_call: TRBV27; cdr3_length: 17; clone_size: many; j_call: TRBJ2-2; d_call: TRBD2; cdr3_nt: TGTGCCAGCAGTTTACTGGTAGCGGGGGGTAGCACCGGGGAGCTGTTTTTT; cdr3_aa: CASSLLVAGGSTGELFF
v_call: TRBV6-6; cdr3_length: 16; clone_size: many; j_call: TRBJ1-1; d_call: TRBD1; cdr3_nt: TGTGCCAGCAGTTACCACATGGGACAGGGAATCCCGGAAGCTTTCTTT; cdr3_aa: CASSYHMGQGIPEAFF
v_call: TRBV29-1; cdr3_length: 12; clone_size: many; j_call: TRBJ2-1; d_call: TRBD2; cdr3_nt: TGCAGCGTTGGTACGAGCGGGAGAGAGCAGTTCTTC; cdr3_aa: CSVGTSGREQFF
v_call: TRBV5-1; cdr3_length: 15; clone_size: many; j_call: TRBJ2-7; d_call: -; cdr3_nt: TGCGCCAGCAGCTTTTCGCCGGCGAACTCCTACGAGCAGTACTTC; cdr3_aa: CASSFSPANSYEQYF
v_call: TRBV29-1; cdr3_length: 14; clone_size: many; j_call: TRBJ1-1; d_call: -; cdr3_nt: TGCAGCGTTGATTATGCAGGGCGGTCGTCTGAAGCTTTCTTT; cdr3_aa: CSVDYAGRSSEAFF
v_call: TRBV10-3; cdr3_length: 20; clone_size: many; j_call: TRBJ2-2; d_call: TRBD2; cdr3_nt: TGTGCCATCAGTGAGGGACTAGCGGGAGGCCTCGGCAGGAACACCGGGGAGCTGTTTTTT; cdr3_aa: CAISEGLAGGLGRNTGELFF
v_call: TRBV5-1; cdr3_length: 15; clone_size: many; j_call: TRBJ2-5; d_call: -; cdr3_nt: TGCGCCAGCAGCTTGGGGCTAGCGCGAGAAGAGACCCAGTACTTC; cdr3_aa: CASSLGLAREETQYF
v_call: TRBV12-3/TRBV12-4; cdr3_length: 13; clone_size: -; j_call: TRBJ1-2; d_call: -; cdr3_nt: TGTGCCAGCAGTTTTTACGGCAACTATGGCTACACCTTC; cdr3_aa: CASSFYGNYGYTF
v_call: TRBV20-1; cdr3_length: 14; clone_size: many; j_call: TRBJ2-1; d_call: -; cdr3_nt: TGCAGTGCTAGTAGAGGGACCCTCTACAATGAGCAGTTCTTC; cdr3_aa: CSASRGTLYNEQFF
v_call: TRBV12-3/TRBV12-4; cdr3_length: 14; clone_size: many; j_call: TRBJ2-1; d_call: -; cdr3_nt: TGTGCCAGCAGTTTAGGGGTACCGACGTATGAGCAGTTCTTC; cdr3_aa: CASSLGVPTYEQFF
v_call: TRBV12-3/TRBV12-4; cdr3_length: 15; clone_size: many; j_call: TRBJ1-2; d_call: TRBD1; cdr3_nt: TGTGCCAGCAGTTTGGGGGACAGCTACGTCTATGGCTACACCTTC; cdr3_aa: CASSLGDSYVYGYTF
v_call: TRBV5-5; cdr3_length: 16; clone_size: many; j_call: TRBJ2-3; d_call: -; cdr3_nt: TGTGCCAGCAGCTTACTAGTCGGGGTTAGCACAGATACGCAGTATTTT; cdr3_aa: CASSLLVGVSTDTQYF
v_call: TRBV7-2; cdr3_length: 15; clone_size: many; j_call: TRBJ2-1; d_call: -; cdr3_nt: TGTGCCAGCAGCCACCGGGGGTTCTCCTACAATGAGCAGTTCTTC; cdr3_aa: CASSHRGFSYNEQFF
v_call: TRBV6-4; cdr3_length: 14; clone_size: many; j_call: TRBJ1-1; d_call: -; cdr3_nt: TGTGCCAGCAGTGACTCGAACCGGAACACTGAAGCTTTCTTT; cdr3_aa: CASSDSNRNTEAFF
v_call: TRBV29-1; cdr3_length: 13; clone_size: many; j_call: TRBJ1-2; d_call: TRBD1; cdr3_nt: TGCAGCGCTAAGACAGGGGGCGCCTATGGCTACACCTTC; cdr3_aa: CSAKTGGAYGYTF
v_call: TRBV29-1; cdr3_length: 13; clone_size: many; j_call: TRBJ2-1; d_call: TRBD2; cdr3_nt: TGCAGCGTGACTAGCGACCTATACAATGAGCAGTTCTTC; cdr3_aa: CSVTSDLYNEQFF
v_call: TRBV5-1; cdr3_length: 13; clone_size: many; j_call: TRBJ2-1; d_call: -; cdr3_nt: TGCGCCAGCAGCTTGAACACAGGGAATGAGCAGTTCTTC; cdr3_aa: CASSLNTGNEQFF
v_call: TRBV2; cdr3_length: 13; clone_size: -; j_call: TRBJ1-6; d_call: -; cdr3_nt: TGTGCCAGCATGGGAACCGATAATTCAACCCTCAACTTT; cdr3_aa: CASMGTDNSTLNF
v_call: TRBV5-1; cdr3_length: 16; clone_size: many; j_call: TRBJ2-1; d_call: TRBD2; cdr3_nt: TGCGCCACCGGGGGACTAGCGGGGACCTCCTACAATGAGCAGTTCTTC; cdr3_aa: CATGGLAGTSYNEQFF
v_call: TRBV11-2; cdr3_length: 19; clone_size: many; j_call: TRBJ2-1; d_call: TRBD2; cdr3_nt: TGTGCCAGCAGCTTAGGCCATGGACTAGCGGGAAGGGGAAGCAATGAGCAGTTCTTC; cdr3_aa: CASSLGHGLAGRGSNEQFF
v_call: TRBV7-8; cdr3_length: 14; clone_size: many; j_call: TRBJ1-3; d_call: -; cdr3_nt: TGTGCCAGCAGCTTAGCAGGACTGGGAAACACCATATATTTT; cdr3_aa: CASSLAGLGNTIYF
v_call: TRBV5-1; cdr3_length: 15; clone_size: -; j_call: TRBJ1-5; d_call: -; cdr3_nt: TGCGCCAGCAGCCTAACCGGGGAGAGCAATCAGCCCCAGCATTTT; cdr3_aa: CASSLTGESNQPQHF
v_call: TRBV7-8; cdr3_length: 14; clone_size: -; j_call: TRBJ2-1; d_call: -; cdr3_nt: TGTGCCAGCAGCTTAGTTTCCCACGGCAATGAGCAGTTCTTC; cdr3_aa: CASSLVSHGNEQFF
v_call: TRBV29-1; cdr3_length: 14; clone_size: many; j_call: TRBJ1-2; d_call: -; cdr3_nt: TGCAGCGTTGTTGAGGGGGGGTCTAACTATGGCTACACCTTC; cdr3_aa: CSVVEGGSNYGYTF